This T cell receptor beta chain was profiled in a study of blood T cell repertoires in COVID-19. About the study: There were acute and convalescent COVID-19 samples, and they came from the United States, Italy and Spain. T cells, B-cell-depleted T cells, or PBMCs provided the cDNA or gDNA that served as material.

In the authors' methods: Reference gene primer amplification gave nucleated cell count estimates. Using immunoSEQ multiplex PCR, the repertoire was profiled, and TCRdb retains in-frame clones only, with some absent. The V and J calls and clone size are taken from that table; D and trimming were inferred from the DNA. The sample yields hundreds of thousands of clones, about 87% seen once. This clone has a handful of counts. Sequencing was performed on peripheral blood. The sequence was obtained from a human donor in a cohort sampled during active COVID-19.

CDR3: CASSPRQGEQETQYF. The CDR3, as DNA: TGTGCCAGCTCACCCCGACAGGGAGAGCAAGAGACCCAGTACTTC. The chain combines TRBV18 with TRBJ2-5; 7 bases align to TRBD1. The CDR3 spans 15 residues. Germline V CDR1 and CDR2: KGHSH, LQKENI. With 3 bases clipped from V and 2 bases from J, the junction kept 6 bases outside the gene matches.